These 27 T cell receptor beta chains came from one sample sequenced in a study of control samples from healthy donors and cancer patients. Here immunoSEQ multiplex PCR was the method, and the copy in TCRdb shows in-frame clones only, minus some. The table shows about 130,000 clones, with over 75% occurring only once. The specimen sequenced was blood. These receptors originate from a young man in good health.

The rearrangement joins TRBV6-5 to TRBJ2-7, with 7 bases fitting TRBD1. V was pared by 10 bases and J by 3 bases, with 6 bases of the junction left unmatched. CDR3 length equals 12 residues. Germline-derived CDR1 and CDR2 are MNHEY and SVGAGI. The CDR3 nucleotides read TGTGCCACCGAGGACAGGTTCTACGAGCAGTACTTC. Protein sequence: CATEDRFYEQYF.

This sequence joins TRBV2 and TRBJ1-1; D is ambiguous. With 4 bases removed from V and 7 bases from J, the gap between germline ends came to 13 bases. The CDR3 runs to 13 residues. Germline-derived CDR1 and CDR2 are SNHLY and FYNNEI. CDR3 in amino acids: CASSVSLTGEAFF. CDR3 in DNA: TGTGCCAGCAGTGTAAGTCTGACGGGTGAAGCTTTCTTT.

V usage is TRBV6-5 and J usage is TRBJ2-5; 9 bases agree with TRBD2. CDR3 length: 13 amino acids. J gave up 5 bases and V 6 bases, and 4 bases lay outside the gene matches. Germline CDR1 is MNHEY and CDR2 is SVGAGI. CDR3 residues: CASRGGGAETQYF. In DNA form, the CDR3 reads TGTGCCAGCAGAGGCGGGGGGGCGGAGACCCAGTACTTC.

This chain connects TRBV9 to TRBJ2-2; TRBD2 aligns across 10 bases. Germline values: CDR1 SGDLS, CDR2 YYNGEE. The CDR3 has 17 amino acids. J was trimmed by 7 bases and V by 2 bases; bases with no gene match: 11. The CDR3 region is CASSVTSGVQWVGELFF. In DNA, the CDR3 is TGTGCCAGCAGCGTCACTAGCGGGGTCCAATGGGTCGGGGAGCTGTTTTTT. The whole variable domain, filled in from reference TRBV9 and TRBJ2-2, reads DSGVTQTPKHLITATGQRVTLRCSPRSGDLSVYWYQQSLDQGLQFLIQYYNGEERAKGNILERFSAQQFPDLHSELNLSSLELGDSALYFCASSVTSGVQWVGELFFGEGSRLTVL.

The chain uses TRBV5-1 and TRBJ2-3, with TRBD1 matching over 10 bases. V was clipped by 4 bases and J by 5 bases; unmatched bases: 4. The CDR3 totals 14 residues. Per the germline V gene, CDR1 is SGHRS and CDR2 is YFSETQ. The DNA of the CDR3 is TGCGCCAGCAGCCGGGGGACAGGGGAAGATACGCAGTATTTT. This sequence encodes CASSRGTGEDTQYF.

The chain links TRBV11-3 to TRBJ2-3, with a possible D match to TRBD2 (6 bases). Germline V lookup: CDR1 SGHNT, CDR2 YENEEA. The CDR3 loop spans 14 amino acids. V dropped 5 bases and J dropped 0 bases, with 9 bases sitting between them. CDR3 residues: CASSEGTSTDTQYF. CDR3 nucleotides: TGTGCCAGCAGCGAAGGGACTAGCACAGATACGCAGTATTTT.

Only one count was recorded for this clone. The rearrangement joins TRBV7-6 to TRBJ2-1; D remains ambiguous. The V and J ends lost 4 bases and 5 bases respectively, with 12 bases between them. The CDR3 loop spans 14 amino acids. Germline values: CDR1 SGHVS, CDR2 FNYEAQ. The CDR3 loop reads CASSSGSWHNEQFF. The CDR3 DNA is TGTGCCAGCAGCTCCGGATCCTGGCACAATGAGCAGTTCTTC.

This clone was observed a single time. The chain carries TRBV5-1 and TRBJ1-2; D might be TRBD1 (5 bases). Germline values: CDR1 SGHRS, CDR2 YFSETQ. This CDR3 has 14 residues. V shed 4 bases and J shed 4 bases, with 14 bases lying between them. This chain's CDR3 is CASSPGRTSYGYTF. CDR3 nucleotide sequence: TGCGCCAGCAGCCCGGGACGGACCAGCTATGGCTACACCTTC.

The gene calls are TRBV11-2 and TRBJ1-6; D might be TRBD1 (5 bases). V shed 3 bases and J shed 5 bases, with 8 bases lying between them. Germline CDR1 is SGHAT and CDR2 is FQNNGV. This CDR3 contains 14 residues. This CDR3 is CASSFQGNNSPLHF. The CDR3 region has the DNA TGTGCCAGCAGCTTCCAGGGCAATAATTCACCCCTCCACTTT.

The J gene is TRBJ2-7, the V gene TRBV5-6, with 8 bases fitting TRBD2. The CDR3 covers 13 residues. The germline V gene encodes CDR1 SGHDT and CDR2 YYEEEE. V was clipped by 10 bases and J by 4 bases; unmatched bases: 10. DNA of the CDR3: TGTGCCGCAGACGGAACTAGCGGTTACGAGCAGTACTTC. Encoded protein: CAADGTSGYEQYF.

The chain couples TRBV18 to TRBJ2-1, with TRBD2 matching 12 bases. This CDR3 spans 17 amino acids. V lost 2 bases to trimming and J lost 9 bases; unmatched junction nucleotides: 11. The V gene's germline CDR1 is KGHSH and CDR2 LQKENI. CDR3 coding DNA: TGTGCCAGCTCACCAAGGACTAGCGGGACCTGGGAGGGTGAGCAGTTCTTC. Translating it yields CASSPRTSGTWEGEQFF.

This clone was seen a single time. The chain is built from TRBV3-1 (or the pseudogene TRBV3-2) and TRBJ2-7; a weak D match, TRBD2 (5 bases). The CDR3 has 15 residues. Trimming took off 5 bases at V and 0 bases at J, with 14 bases between the two ends. From germline, CDR1 is LGHDT and CDR2 YNNKEL (reference sequence). CDR3 sequence reads: CASSSRMGSSYEQYF. Written as DNA, the CDR3 is TGTGCCAGCAGCTCCCGTATGGGGAGCTCCTACGAGCAGTACTTC.

This clone was picked up one time. The V and J genes are TRBV4-3 and TRBJ2-7; 8 nucleotides line up with TRBD2. This CDR3 has 15 residues. Unmatched junction bases numbered 7, after V lost 0 bases and J lost 6 bases. Germline loops: CDR1 LGHNA, CDR2 YSLEER. CDR3: CASSQDKGLVPEQYV. CDR3 nucleotides: TGCGCCAGCAGCCAAGACAAGGGACTAGTACCCGAGCAGTACGTC.

The V and J genes are TRBV19 and TRBJ1-5, with D maybe TRBD1 (6 bases). This CDR3 spans 14 amino acids. V lost 2 bases, J lost 4 bases, and 9 bases lay in between. Germline V gene data show CDR1 as LNHDA and CDR2 as SQIVND (reference sequence). In DNA, the CDR3 is TGTGCCAGTAGTATATATAGGGGGAATCAGCCCCAGCATTTT. Its translation is CASSIYRGNQPQHF.

This clone was counted between two and nine times. J is TRBJ1-3 and V is TRBV5-4; D not certain. V was trimmed by 4 bases and J by 3 bases, leaving 5 bases between them. The CDR3 is made up of 12 amino acids. CDR1 and CDR2 from the germline V gene are SGHNT and YYREEE (reference sequence). The CDR3 bases are TGTGCCAGCAGCGGGGATGGAAACACCATATATTTT. Its protein product is CASSGDGNTIYF.

J is TRBJ2-5 and V is TRBV24-1, with TRBD2 matching over 8 bases. Trimming removed 7 bases from V and 5 bases from J; junction bases left unmatched: 11. The CDR3 spans 15 residues. Germline CDR1 KGHDR, CDR2 SFDVKD. Here the CDR3 DNA reads TGTGCCACCAGCCCGCGGGGGGCCCCCATCGAGACCCAGTACTTC. Protein: CATSPRGAPIETQYF.

V and J are TRBV18 and TRBJ2-1; D is ambiguous. CDR1 and CDR2 from the germline V gene are KGHSH and LQKENI. The CDR3 has 12 residues. Trimming took 3 bases from V and 6 from J, leaving 6 bases between them. CDR3 amino acids: CASSPGPNEQFF. The CDR3 DNA reads as TGTGCCAGCTCACCCGGACCCAATGAGCAGTTCTTC.

The J gene is TRBJ1-2, the V gene TRBV7-2, with TRBD1 matching over 8 bases. The CDR3 has 15 residues. CDR1 and CDR2 from the germline V gene are SGHTA and FQGNSA. Trimming removed 3 bases from V and 3 bases from J; junction bases left unmatched: 6. CDR3 protein: CASSLDRDPHYGYTF. The CDR3 DNA reads as TGTGCCAGCAGCTTGGACAGGGACCCTCACTATGGCTACACCTTC.

The rearrangement joins TRBV28 to TRBJ1-4; D gene uncertain. This CDR3 is built from 15 residues. Looked up from germline, CDR1 is MDHEN and CDR2 is SYDVKM. V was clipped by 2 bases and J by 7 bases, with 14 bases between them. The CDR3 DNA reads TGTGCCAGCAGTTTACCGACGGGGATGAGTGAAAAACTGTTTTTT. Its translation is CASSLPTGMSEKLFF.

V usage is TRBV7-9 and J usage is TRBJ2-5; 10 bases are shared with TRBD1. V shed 5 bases and J 4 bases; nucleotides not matched to a gene: 10. The CDR3 runs 16 residues. Germline CDR1 reads SEHNR; CDR2 reads FQNEAQ (reference sequence). The CDR3: CASSLPRDRGTETQYF. CDR3 bases: TGTGCCAGCAGCCTTCCCCGGGACAGGGGTACAGAGACCCAGTACTTC.

This clone has a handful of counts. The chain is built from TRBV7-9 and TRBJ2-3, with D perhaps TRBD1 (5 bases). Germline V gene data show CDR1 as SEHNR and CDR2 as FQNEAQ (reference sequence). Deletions cut 5 bases from V and 4 bases from J, with 7 bases between. The CDR3 is made up of 12 amino acids. The CDR3 nucleotides are TGTGCCAGCAGCCCAGGGCCAGATACGCAGTATTTT. Its protein is CASSPGPDTQYF.

The V gene is TRBV15, the J gene TRBJ2-7; 14 nucleotides line up with TRBD2. J was trimmed by 3 bases and V by 4 bases; bases with no gene match: 5. This CDR3 region has 16 residues. Germline V lookup: CDR1 LNHNV, CDR2 YYDKDF (reference sequence). CDR3 region: CATSTGTSGRGYEQYV. The CDR3 DNA sequence: TGTGCCACCAGCACCGGGACTAGCGGGAGAGGCTACGAGCAGTACGTC.

This chain uses TRBV9 with TRBJ2-7, with TRBD2 matching over 9 bases. V shed 0 bases, J shed 4 bases, and the junction held 8 bases outside the gene matches. Germline V gene lookup returns CDR1 SGDLS and CDR2 YYNGEE. The CDR3 covers 16 residues. CDR3 DNA: TGTGCCAGCAGCGTAGAGAAGCTAGCGGGGAAGTACGAGCAGTACTTC. Its protein is CASSVEKLAGKYEQYF.

V is TRBV9 and J is TRBJ2-1, with D possibly matching TRBD2 (5 bases). The germline V and J ends were trimmed by 3 bases and 7 bases, with 17 bases remaining between them. Per the germline V gene, CDR1 is SGDLS and CDR2 is YYNGEE. The CDR3 spans 15 residues. The CDR3 bases are TGTGCCAGCAGCGAAGAAGAGGGAGTTGGTAATGAGCAGTTCTTC. Protein: CASSEEEGVGNEQFF.

The chain links TRBV2 to TRBJ2-7; 9 bases map to TRBD2. Germline trimming cut 2 bases from V and 0 bases from J; bases unmatched to any gene: 2. CDR1 and CDR2 from the germline V gene are SNHLY and FYNNEI. This CDR3 is 15 amino acids long. CDR3 in DNA: TGTGCCAGCAGTGAACTAGCGGGAAGCTCCTACGAGCAGTACTTC. Its translation: CASSELAGSSYEQYF. The full variable domain, completed using reference TRBV2 and TRBJ2-7, is EPEVTQTPSHQVTQMGQEVILRCVPISNHLYFYWYRQILGQKVEFLVSFYNNEISEKSEIFDDQFSVERPDGSNFTLKIRSTKLEDSAMYFCASSELAGSSYEQYFGPGTRLTVT.

This clone came up once. The CDR3 protein is CASSLLTSGRTDTQYF. In DNA form, the CDR3 reads TGTGCCAGCAGCTTACTGACTAGCGGGAGGACAGATACGCAGTATTTT. The chain combines TRBV7-2 with TRBJ2-3; TRBD2 matches 13 bases. CDR1 is SGHTA and CDR2 is FQGNSA in the germline V gene. V was pared by 2 bases and J by 3 bases, with 2 bases of the junction left unmatched. There are 16 residues in the CDR3.

The chain links TRBV19 to TRBJ1-1; unclear D gene. The germline V gene encodes CDR1 LNHDA and CDR2 SQIVND (reference sequence). V was pared by 4 bases and J by 0 bases, with 15 bases between. The CDR3 is made up of 16 amino acids. CDR3 DNA: TGTGCCAGTAGTAAACCTTTGGACGGCTTGAACACTGAAGCTTTCTTT. The encoded protein is CASSKPLDGLNTEAFF.